This record covers a single T cell receptor (beta chain). Its antigen is currently not known. There are no base qualities to consult, and no much larger clone falls within one base. Within the sample, other DNA sequences also encode this same CDR3. One collaborating source in Seattle enrolled patients while the patients were actively infected and followed the patients over time throughout the course of disease. Whole blood was collected in K2EDTA tubes by collaborating institutions according to the institutions' own protocols. For TCRbeta analysis, collaborator samples were shipped as frozen whole blood, as isolated PBMCs, or as DNA extracted from either sample type. The record originates from a study of blood T cell repertoires in COVID-19 (TCRdb year 2020). Turning to the overall study: Collaborator samples came from the United States, Italy and Spain and covered acute and convalescent phases of COVID-19. The samples were drawn from two sources: the first 160 participants of the ongoing ImmuneRACE study, and 950 to 1,500 subjects contributed by 6 global collaborators. The repertoires were released in a freely available public database meant as a resource for research on the immune response to SARS-CoV-2. The prospective study material was composed of cDNA or gDNA derived from T cells, B-cell-depleted T cells, or PBMCs. Nearly every sample came with metadata listing a de-identified subject ID, COVID-19 status, age in years and sex. Where HLA class I and class II types were available, the types were taken from metadata supplied by the sample provider, not from assay-based typing. Subjects who had been exposed to COVID-19, were actively infected with it, or had recovered from it provided the deeply sampled blood TCRbeta repertoires that made up the dataset.

TCRbeta CDR3 regions were amplified from genomic DNA by means of the immunoSEQ Assay, a bias-controlled multiplex PCR. Per the original workflow: The number of nucleated cells in each sample was estimated by amplification of reference gene primers within the assay. Sequence reads were collapsed and filtered to measure the absolute abundance of every unique TCRbeta CDR3 rearrangement. Productive Simpson clonality was computed per sample as the square root of Simpson's diversity index over productive rearrangements. Drawn from immuneACCESS, this table holds only the in-frame rearrangements with V and J called that TCRdb kept. Clones are partly lost; checked studies trace under half to an unresolved V gene and leave the rest unexplained. The V and J calls and clone size were taken over from that table, and D and trimming were inferred from the DNA. The sample table contains more than 60,000 clones; only one count was recorded for roughly 88% of them. Clones ranked in the top ten supply 43% of the sample.

General study outcomes and caveats: The quantity of clinical and demographic metadata differed by source and by participant and was supplied without curation.

The CDR1 and CDR2 encoded by the germline V gene are SGDLS and YYNGEE. V was cut back by 3 bases and J by 0 bases, leaving a gap of 12 bases between them. CDR3 length: 15 amino acids, cysteine to phenylalanine. The kept DNA is CDR3 alone, 45 bases in frame from the first base. The chain was built from TRBV9 and TRBJ1-1, and possibly TRBD1, on 5 matching bases. Input material: peripheral blood. The sequence came from a woman aged 55-69 years with COVID-19, enrolled during active disease. The sequence in DNA is TGTGCCAGCAGCGATCGCGGGGGGTTGAACACTGAAGCTTTCTTT. Its amino acids are CASSDRGGLNTEAFF.